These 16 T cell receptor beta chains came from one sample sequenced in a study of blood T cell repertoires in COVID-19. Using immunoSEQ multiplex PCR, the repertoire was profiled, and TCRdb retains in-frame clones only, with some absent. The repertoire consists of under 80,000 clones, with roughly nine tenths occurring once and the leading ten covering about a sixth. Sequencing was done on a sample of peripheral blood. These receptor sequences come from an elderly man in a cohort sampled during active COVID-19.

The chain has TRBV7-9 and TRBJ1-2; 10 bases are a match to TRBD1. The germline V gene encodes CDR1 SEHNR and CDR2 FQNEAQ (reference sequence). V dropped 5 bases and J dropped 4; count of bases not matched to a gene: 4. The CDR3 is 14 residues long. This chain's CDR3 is CASSDDRGPYGYTF. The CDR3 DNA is TGTGCCAGCAGCGATGACAGGGGGCCCTATGGCTACACCTTC.

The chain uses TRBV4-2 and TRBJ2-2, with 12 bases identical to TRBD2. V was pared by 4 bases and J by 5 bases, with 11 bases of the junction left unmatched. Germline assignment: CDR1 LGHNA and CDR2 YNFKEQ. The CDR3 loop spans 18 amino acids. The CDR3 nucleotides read TGTGCCAGCAGCCTTAGGCTAGCGGGGGGGCCGGGAACCGGGGAGCTGTTTTTT. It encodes CASSLRLAGGPGTGELFF.

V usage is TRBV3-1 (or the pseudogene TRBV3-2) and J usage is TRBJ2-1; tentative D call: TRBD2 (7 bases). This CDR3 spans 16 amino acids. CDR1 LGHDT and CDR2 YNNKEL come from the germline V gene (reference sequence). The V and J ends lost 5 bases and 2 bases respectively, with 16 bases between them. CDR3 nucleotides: TGTGCCAGCAGCTCGACCAGGGGAGGGGCCTACAATGAGCAGTTCTTC. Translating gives CASSSTRGGAYNEQFF.

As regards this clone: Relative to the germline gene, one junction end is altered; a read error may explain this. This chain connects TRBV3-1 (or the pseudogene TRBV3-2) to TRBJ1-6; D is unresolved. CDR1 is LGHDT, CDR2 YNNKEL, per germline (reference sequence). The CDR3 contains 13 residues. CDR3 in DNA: TGTGCCAGCAGCCAGGACGGGGTTTCATCCCTCCACTTT. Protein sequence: CASSQDGVSSLHF.

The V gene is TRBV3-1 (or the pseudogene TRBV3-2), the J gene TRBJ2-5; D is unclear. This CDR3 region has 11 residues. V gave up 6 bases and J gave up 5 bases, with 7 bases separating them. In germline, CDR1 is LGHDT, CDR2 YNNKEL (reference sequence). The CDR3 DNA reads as TGTGCCAGCAGACTCAGGGAGACCCAGTACTTC. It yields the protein CASRLRETQYF.

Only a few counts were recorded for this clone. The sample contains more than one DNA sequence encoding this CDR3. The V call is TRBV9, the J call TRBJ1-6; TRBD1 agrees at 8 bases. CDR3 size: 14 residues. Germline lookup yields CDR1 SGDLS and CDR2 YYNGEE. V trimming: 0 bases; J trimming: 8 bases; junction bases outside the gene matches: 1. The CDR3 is CASSVEQGDSPLHF. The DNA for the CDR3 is TGTGCCAGCAGCGTAGAACAGGGGGATTCACCCCTCCACTTT.

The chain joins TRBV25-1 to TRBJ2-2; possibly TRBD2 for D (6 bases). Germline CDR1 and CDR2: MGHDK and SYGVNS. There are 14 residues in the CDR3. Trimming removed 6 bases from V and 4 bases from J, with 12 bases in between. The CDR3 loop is CASRGAGSTGELFF. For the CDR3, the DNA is TGTGCCAGCAGGGGAGCGGGCAGCACCGGGGAGCTGTTTTTT.

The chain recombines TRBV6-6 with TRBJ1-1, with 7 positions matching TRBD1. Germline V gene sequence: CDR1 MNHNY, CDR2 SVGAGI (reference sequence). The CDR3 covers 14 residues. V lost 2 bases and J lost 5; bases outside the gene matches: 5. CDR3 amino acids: CASSYPAGGTEAFF. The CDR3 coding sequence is TGTGCCAGCAGTTACCCAGCAGGGGGGACTGAAGCTTTCTTT.

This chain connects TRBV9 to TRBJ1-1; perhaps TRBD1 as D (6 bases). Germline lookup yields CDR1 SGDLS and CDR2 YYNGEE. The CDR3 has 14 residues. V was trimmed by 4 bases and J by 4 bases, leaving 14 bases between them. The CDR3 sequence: CASSTNTRGTEAFF. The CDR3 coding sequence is TGTGCCAGCAGCACGAACACCAGGGGCACTGAAGCTTTCTTT.

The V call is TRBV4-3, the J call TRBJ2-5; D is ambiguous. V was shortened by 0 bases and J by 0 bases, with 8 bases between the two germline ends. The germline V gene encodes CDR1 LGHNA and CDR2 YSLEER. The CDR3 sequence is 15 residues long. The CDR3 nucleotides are TGCGCCAGCAGCCAAGATTGGCAGGACCAAGAGACCCAGTACTTC. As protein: CASSQDWQDQETQYF.

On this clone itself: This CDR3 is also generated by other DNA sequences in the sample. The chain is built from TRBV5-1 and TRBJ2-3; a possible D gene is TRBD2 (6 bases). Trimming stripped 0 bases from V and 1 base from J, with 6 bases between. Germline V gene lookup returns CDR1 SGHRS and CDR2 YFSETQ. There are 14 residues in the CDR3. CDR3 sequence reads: CASSLGRGTDTQYF. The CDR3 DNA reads TGCGCCAGCAGCTTGGGGAGGGGCACAGATACGCAGTATTTT.

The CDR3 protein is CASSIMGPQQGVMFETQYF. For the CDR3, the DNA is TGTGCCAGTAGTATAATGGGGCCGCAACAGGGGGTGATGTTTGAGACCCAGTACTTC. J is TRBJ2-5 and V is TRBV19; 8 bases are shared with TRBD1. In germline, CDR1 is LNHDA, CDR2 SQIVND (reference sequence). V was clipped by 2 bases and J by 5 bases; unmatched bases: 19. The CDR3 totals 19 residues.

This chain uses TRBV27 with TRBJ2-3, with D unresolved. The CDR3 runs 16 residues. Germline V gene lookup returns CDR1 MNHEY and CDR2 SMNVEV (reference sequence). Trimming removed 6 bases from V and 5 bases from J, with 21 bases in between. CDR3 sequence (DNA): TGTGCCAGCAGGGTCTCGGGTCCATCGGCACAAGATACGCAGTATTTT. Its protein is CASRVSGPSAQDTQYF.

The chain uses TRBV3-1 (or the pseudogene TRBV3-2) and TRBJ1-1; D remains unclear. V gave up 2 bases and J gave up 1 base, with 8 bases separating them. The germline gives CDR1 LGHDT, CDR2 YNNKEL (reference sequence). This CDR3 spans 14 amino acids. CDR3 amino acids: CASSQREWNTEAFF. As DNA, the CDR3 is TGTGCCAGCAGCCAACGGGAGTGGAACACTGAAGCTTTCTTT.

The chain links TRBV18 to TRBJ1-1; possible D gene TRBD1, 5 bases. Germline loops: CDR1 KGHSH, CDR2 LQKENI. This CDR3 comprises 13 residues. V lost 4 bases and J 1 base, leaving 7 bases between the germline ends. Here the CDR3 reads CASSQTANTEAFF. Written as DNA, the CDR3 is TGTGCCAGCTCACAGACAGCGAACACTGAAGCTTTCTTT.

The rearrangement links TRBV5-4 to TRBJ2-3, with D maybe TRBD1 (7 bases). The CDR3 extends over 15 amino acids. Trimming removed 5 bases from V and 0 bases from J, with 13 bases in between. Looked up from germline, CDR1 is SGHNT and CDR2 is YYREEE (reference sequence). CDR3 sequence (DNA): TGTGCCAGCAGTTCAGGGGGGCCTAGCACAGATACGCAGTATTTT. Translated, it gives CASSSGGPSTDTQYF.